A selection of T cell receptor beta chains follows, all from one sample in a study of metastatic and nonmetastatic thyroid tumors. TCRdb ran MiXCR on the PCR reads. The table shows about 18,000 clones, with roughly 23% occurring only once. The sequenced sample consisted of tumor tissue. The receptors originated from a female donor with papillary thyroid cancer or a benign thyroid nodule (not recorded which). Some clones in this sample may be carry-over from other donors' samples. The CDR3 runs from the conserved cysteine through the conserved F or W. The order of the fields is V gene, J gene, CDR3 protein.

TRBV10-3,TRBJ2-7,CAISERDPYEQYF
TRBV3-1,TRBJ2-4,CASSPITGENIQYF
TRBV20-1,TRBJ1-4,CSARDDWGGRGEKLFF
TRBV18,TRBJ1-2,CASSPIPIANYGYTF
TRBV5-1,TRBJ2-7,CASSVGTAGYEQYF
TRBV7-2,TRBJ2-7,CASSLAQGWAHYYEQYF
TRBV27,TRBJ1-2,CATATGGYGYTF
TRBV20-1,TRBJ2-3,CSASDRGSNTDTQYF
TRBV29-1,TRBJ2-7,CSVEGWTSGEQYF
TRBV6-5,TRBJ2-7,CASSYGARGMKYF
TRBV20-1,TRBJ1-2,CSARKGQKGYTF
TRBV5-1,TRBJ2-2,CASKISFHTGELFF
TRBV6-1,TRBJ2-2,CASSDWGSSGELFF
TRBV5-1,TRBJ2-7,CASSLIAGGNSYEQYF
TRBV7-2,TRBJ2-1,CASSLETMMGEQFF
TRBV5-1,TRBJ2-7,CASSLEGAFSYEQYF
TRBV9,TRBJ2-1,CASSAVVSGYNEQFF
TRBV6-4,TRBJ1-1,CASSIGQGAGAEAFF
TRBV2,TRBJ2-3,CASTRGSTQYF
TRBV9,TRBJ2-1,CASSDGAFVNEQFF
TRBV6-1,TRBJ1-6,CASSDRAVSF
TRBV2,TRBJ1-2,CASNYASGYTF
TRBV10-3,TRBJ2-5,CAISDGYQETQYF
TRBV14,TRBJ2-3,CASSQKPGRGGDTQYF
TRBV28,TRBJ2-1,CASSLEWQGPIHGNEQFF
TRBV20-1,TRBJ1-1,CSVLSTAAPEFEAFF
TRBV7-8,TRBJ2-7,CASTQPGLGSYEQYF
TRBV10-3,TRBJ2-3,CAIRGTGRSFSTDTQYF
TRBV6-2/TRBV6-3,TRBJ1-1,CASSSFRVNTEAFF
TRBV6-8,TRBJ2-7,CASSTDRRGVCEQYF
TRBV12-3/TRBV12-4,TRBJ2-7,CASSPFGNEQYF
TRBV6-1,TRBJ2-1,CASRTGSSYNEQFF
TRBV30,TRBJ2-1,CAWRSNTGQGVDEQFF
TRBV11-2,TRBJ2-2,CASSLVPPPGELFF
TRBV20-1,TRBJ2-7,CSARDQGGLSEQYF
TRBV4-2,TRBJ2-3,CASSQRGLAGDTQYF
TRBV11-3,TRBJ2-3,CASSLVPDTQYF
TRBV2,TRBJ2-2,CASSEGHGELFF
TRBV6-2/TRBV6-3,TRBJ2-3,CASKSYRATDTQYF
TRBV6-1,TRBJ1-2,CASRMGHGYGYTF
TRBV28,TRBJ1-2,CASSSLPLSGGYTF
TRBV7-9,TRBJ2-3,CASNRAGGADTQYF
TRBV27,TRBJ1-2,CASSPGGSYTF
TRBV24-1,TRBJ2-3,CATSGARDTDTQYF